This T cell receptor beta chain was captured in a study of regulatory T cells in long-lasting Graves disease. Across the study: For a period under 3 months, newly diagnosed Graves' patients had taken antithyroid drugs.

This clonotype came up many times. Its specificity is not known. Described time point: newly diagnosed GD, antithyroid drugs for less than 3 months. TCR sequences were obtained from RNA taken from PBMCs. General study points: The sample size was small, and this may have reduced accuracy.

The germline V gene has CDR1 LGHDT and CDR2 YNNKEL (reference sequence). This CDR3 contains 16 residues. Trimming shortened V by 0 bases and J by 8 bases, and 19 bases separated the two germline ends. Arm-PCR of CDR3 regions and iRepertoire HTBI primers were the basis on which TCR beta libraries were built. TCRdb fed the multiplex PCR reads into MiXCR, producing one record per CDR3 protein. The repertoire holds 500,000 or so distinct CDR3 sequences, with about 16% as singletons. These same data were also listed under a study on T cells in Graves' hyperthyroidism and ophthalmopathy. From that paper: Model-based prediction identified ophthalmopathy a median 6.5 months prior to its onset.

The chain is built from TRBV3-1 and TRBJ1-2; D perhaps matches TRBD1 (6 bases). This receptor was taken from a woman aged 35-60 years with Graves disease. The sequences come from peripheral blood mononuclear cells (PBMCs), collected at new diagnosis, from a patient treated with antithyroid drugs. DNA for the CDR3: TGTGCCAGCAGCCAAGATGCGACAGGAGGTGTCTCGGGCTACACCTTC. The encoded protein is CASSQDATGGVSGYTF.